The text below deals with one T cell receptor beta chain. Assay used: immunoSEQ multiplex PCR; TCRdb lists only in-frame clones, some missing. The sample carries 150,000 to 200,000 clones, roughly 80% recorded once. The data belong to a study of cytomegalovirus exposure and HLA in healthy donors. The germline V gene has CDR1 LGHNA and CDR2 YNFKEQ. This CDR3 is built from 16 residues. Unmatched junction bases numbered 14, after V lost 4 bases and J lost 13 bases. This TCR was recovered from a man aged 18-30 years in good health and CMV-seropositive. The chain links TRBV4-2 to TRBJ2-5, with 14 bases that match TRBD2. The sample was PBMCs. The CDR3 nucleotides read TGTGCCAGCAGCCGCGGACTAGCGGGAGGAGAGGAGTTACGGTACTTC. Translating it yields CASSRGLAGGEELRYF.